This T cell receptor (beta chain) was captured by sequencing in a study of identifying expanded T cells in peripheral blood. Trimming left V 5 bases short and J 5 bases short, with 14 bases between. The CDR3 extends over 15 amino acids. Germline assignment: CDR1 SGHKS and CDR2 YYEKEE (reference sequence). This table comes from immunoSEQ multiplex PCR, and its TCRdb copy is limited to in-frame clones, with some not included. Of 75,000 to 95,000 clones listed, roughly 90% were seen once; the top ten hold roughly 7.7%. The chain has TRBV5-5 and TRBJ1-6; no definite D call. The receptor comes from a person between 18 and 70 years old in good health. The sample consisted of blood. The CDR3 spells CASSYVRKNNSPLHF. The CDR3 DNA sequence: TGTGCCAGCAGTTATGTCAGAAAGAATAATTCACCCCTCCACTTT.